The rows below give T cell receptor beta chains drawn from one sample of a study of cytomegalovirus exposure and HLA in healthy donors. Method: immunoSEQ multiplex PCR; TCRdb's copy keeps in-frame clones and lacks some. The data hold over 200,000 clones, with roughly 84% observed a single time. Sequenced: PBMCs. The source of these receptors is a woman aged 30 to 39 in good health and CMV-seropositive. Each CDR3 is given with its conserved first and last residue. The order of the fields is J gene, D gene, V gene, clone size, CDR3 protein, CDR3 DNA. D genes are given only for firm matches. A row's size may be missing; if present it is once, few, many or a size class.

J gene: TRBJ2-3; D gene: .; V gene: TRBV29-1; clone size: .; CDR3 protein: CSALAGTHTDTQYF; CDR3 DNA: TGCAGCGCCCTGGCCGGGACTCACACAGATACGCAGTATTTT
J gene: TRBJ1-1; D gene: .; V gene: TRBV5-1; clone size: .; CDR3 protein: CASSLVATANTEAFF; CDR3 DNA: TGCGCCAGCAGCTTAGTGGCGACAGCGAACACTGAAGCTTTCTTT
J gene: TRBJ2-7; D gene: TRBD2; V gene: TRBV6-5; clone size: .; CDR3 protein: CASKSGRAGEQYF; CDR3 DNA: TGTGCCAGCAAGAGCGGGAGAGCCGGCGAGCAGTACTTC
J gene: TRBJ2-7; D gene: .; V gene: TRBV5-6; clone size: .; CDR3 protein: CASSLEWGTGEQYF; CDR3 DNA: TGTGCCAGCAGCTTGGAGTGGGGGACGGGAGAGCAGTACTTC
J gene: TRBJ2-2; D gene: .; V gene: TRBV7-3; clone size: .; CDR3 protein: CASSRRANTGELFF; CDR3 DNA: TGTGCCAGCAGTCGGAGGGCGAACACCGGGGAGCTGTTTTTT
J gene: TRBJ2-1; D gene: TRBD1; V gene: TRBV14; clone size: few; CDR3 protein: CASSQLGQPYNEQFF; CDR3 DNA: TGTGCCAGCAGCCAGTTGGGACAGCCCTACAATGAGCAGTTCTTC
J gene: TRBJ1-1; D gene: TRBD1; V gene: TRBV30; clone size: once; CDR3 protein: CAWSAGQGVTEAFF; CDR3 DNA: TGTGCCTGGAGTGCCGGACAGGGTGTCACTGAAGCTTTCTTT
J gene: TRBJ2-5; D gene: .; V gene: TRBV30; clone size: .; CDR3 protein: CAWSVQAQETQYF; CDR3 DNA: TGTGCCTGGAGTGTCCAGGCCCAAGAGACCCAGTACTTC
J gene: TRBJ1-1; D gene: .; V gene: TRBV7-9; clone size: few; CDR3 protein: CASSLDPDWNTEAFF; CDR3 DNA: TGTGCCAGCAGCTTAGATCCAGATTGGAACACTGAAGCTTTCTTT
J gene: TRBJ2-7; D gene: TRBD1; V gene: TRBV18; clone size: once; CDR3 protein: CASSSPGRTGVYEQYF; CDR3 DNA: TGTGCCAGCTCATCCCCAGGCCGGACAGGAGTGTACGAGCAGTACTTC
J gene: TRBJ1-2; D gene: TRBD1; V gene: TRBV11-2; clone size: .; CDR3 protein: CASSLVGTVRHGYTF; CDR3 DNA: TGTGCCAGCAGCCTCGTGGGGACAGTACGACATGGCTACACCTTC
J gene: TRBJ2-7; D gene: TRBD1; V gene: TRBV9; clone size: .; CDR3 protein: CASSKGTGYSYEQYF; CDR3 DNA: TGTGCCAGCAGCAAAGGGACAGGGTATAGCTACGAGCAGTACTTC
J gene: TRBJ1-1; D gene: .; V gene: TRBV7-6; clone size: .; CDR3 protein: CASSLAGLNTEAFF; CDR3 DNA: TGTGCCAGCAGCTTGGCGGGCTTGAACACTGAAGCTTTCTTT
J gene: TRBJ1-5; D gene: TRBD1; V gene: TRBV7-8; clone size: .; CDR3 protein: CASSLDRDQPQHF; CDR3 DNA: TGTGCCAGCAGCCTTGACAGGGATCAGCCCCAGCATTTT